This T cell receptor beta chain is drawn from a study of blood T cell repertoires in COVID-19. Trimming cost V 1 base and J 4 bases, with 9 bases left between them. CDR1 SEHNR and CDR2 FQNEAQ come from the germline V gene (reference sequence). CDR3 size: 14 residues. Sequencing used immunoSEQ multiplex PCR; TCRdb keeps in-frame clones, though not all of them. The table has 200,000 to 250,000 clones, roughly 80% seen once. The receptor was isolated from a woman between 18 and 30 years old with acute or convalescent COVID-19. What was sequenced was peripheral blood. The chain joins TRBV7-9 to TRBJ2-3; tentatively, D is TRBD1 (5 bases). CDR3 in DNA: TGTGCCAGCAGCTTAGGGGGCCCGGCAGATACGCAGTATTTT. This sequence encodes CASSLGGPADTQYF.